Listed here are 27 T cell receptor beta chains from one sample, sequenced in a study of blood T cells in healthy people across ages. PCR was performed a second time for roughly 6 to 12 cycles using a sample-barcoded 5' primer and a J-beta primer mix. TCRdb re-analysed the 5' RACE reads in MiXCR, keeping a single row per CDR3 protein. The sample has some 1.5 million distinct CDR3 sequences, about 42% seen once; the top ten hold about 4.1%. The specimen was blood. These receptors all stem from a woman aged 18-35 years in good health.

The chain recombines TRBV10-3 with TRBJ2-5, with 7 positions matching TRBD2. The junction had 0 bases not matched to a gene; V was cut back by 0 bases and J by 11 bases. This CDR3 has 11 amino acids. Germline V gives CDR1 ENHRY, CDR2 SYGVKD. In DNA, the CDR3 is TGTGCCATCAGTGAGTCGCGGGGGCAGTACTTC. This encodes CAISESRGQYF.

The chain is built from TRBV12-3 or TRBV12-4 and TRBJ1-5; TRBD1 aligns across 7 bases. With V trimmed by 3 bases and J by 6 bases, 11 bases remained unmatched. This CDR3 comprises 16 residues. The CDR3 is CASSLPIGQDCQPQHF. CDR3 nucleotide sequence: TGTGCCAGCAGTTTGCCTATCGGACAGGATTGTCAGCCCCAGCATTTT.

The chain carries TRBV6-2 or TRBV6-3 and TRBJ2-7; tentative D call: TRBD2 (5 bases). V was pared by 6 bases and J by 2 bases, with 11 bases between. Germline V lookup: CDR1 MNHEY, CDR2 SVGEGT. This CDR3 region has 13 residues. CDR3 sequence reads: CASSRGSAYEQYF. The CDR3 nucleotides are TGTGCCAGCAGCCGAGGGAGTGCCTACGAGCAGTACTTC.

As for this clonotype: At one boundary the junction diverges from the germline segment, which might be a read error. This chain uses TRBV27 with TRBJ2-2, with 7 positions matching TRBD2. The CDR3 extends over 12 amino acids. The germline CDR1 and CDR2 sequences are MNHEY and SMNVEV (reference sequence). The CDR3 DNA is TGCACAGCGGGGTGGCGAACCGGGGAGCTGTTTTTT. Residues: CTAGWRTGELFF.

The CDR3 loop reads CSGQGLDAEQFF. For the CDR3, the DNA is TGCAGTGGACAGGGGCTCGATGCTGAGCAGTTCTTC. The chain links TRBV20-1 to TRBJ2-1, with 8 nucleotides matching TRBD1. The CDR3 length is 12 residues. Germline CDR1 reads DFQATT; CDR2 reads SNEGSKA (reference sequence). V trimming: 7 bases; J trimming: 9 bases; junction bases outside the gene matches: 8.

Remarks on this clonotype: The junction and the germline gene differ at one end; a read error may be behind it. The V call is TRBV11-2, the J call TRBJ1-2, with D hard to call. The CDR3 length is 15 residues. Germline assignment: CDR1 SGHAT and CDR2 FQNNGV. The CDR3 DNA follows: TGTGCCGGCAGCTTAGCCGTGACGAACGACTATGGCTACACCTTC. Its translation is CAGSLAVTNDYGYTF.

The genes are TRBV20-1 and TRBJ2-1; either TRBD1 or TRBD2 may fit D (5 bases each). Trimming cost V 0 bases and J 6 bases, with 9 bases left between them. The CDR3 loop spans 13 amino acids. Per the germline V gene, CDR1 is DFQATT and CDR2 is SNEGSKA (reference sequence). Written as DNA, the CDR3 is TGCAGTGCTAGAGATAGAGGGGCCAATGAGCAGTTCTTC. It is translated as CSARDRGANEQFF.

V usage is TRBV20-1 and J usage is TRBJ1-2, with D hard to call. V lost 6 bases and J 8 bases, leaving 16 bases between the germline ends. Germline V gene data show CDR1 as DFQATT and CDR2 as SNEGSKA (reference sequence). The CDR3 is 12 amino acids. The CDR3 sequence: CSAPGSGVGYTF. The CDR3 nucleotides are TGCAGTGCGCCGGGTTCTGGGGTGGGCTACACCTTC.

This clonotype occurred a few times. The V call is TRBV7-8, the J call TRBJ2-7; 8 bases are shared with TRBD2. The V segment lost 1 base and the J segment 1 base; nucleotides outside the gene matches: 3. The germline V gene has CDR1 SGHVS and CDR2 FQNEAQ. CDR3 size: 15 residues. As DNA, the CDR3 is TGTGCCAGCAGCTTAGTACTAGCGGTGTCCTACGAGCAGTACTTC. This encodes CASSLVLAVSYEQYF.

This chain uses TRBV4-3 with TRBJ2-1, with a tentative D call TRBD2 (6 bases). The germline gives CDR1 LGHNA, CDR2 YSLEER. This CDR3 spans 14 amino acids. Trimming left V 4 bases short and J 8 bases short, with 15 bases between. Here the CDR3 DNA reads TGCGCCAGCAGCCGGGGACTCGCCCAGCATGAGCAGTTCTTC. Translating it yields CASSRGLAQHEQFF.

The CDR3 coding sequence is TGTGCCACCAGTGACCCGAAACAGGGGGACACTGAAGCTTTCTTT. This translates into CATSDPKQGDTEAFF. The J gene is TRBJ1-1, the V gene TRBV24-1; TRBD1 matches at 8 bases. V gave up 4 bases and J gave up 3 bases; unmatched junction bases: 6. This CDR3 spans 15 amino acids. Germline CDR1 reads KGHDR; CDR2 reads SFDVKD.

CDR3 bases: TGTGCCAGCAGCCGGGACAGGCTTTACAATGAGCAGTACTTC. It encodes CASSRDRLYNEQYF. The chain joins TRBV5-5 to TRBJ2-5; 8 positions agree with TRBD1. J gave up 11 bases and V 4 bases, and 13 bases lay outside the gene matches. In germline, CDR1 is SGHKS, CDR2 YYEKEE (reference sequence). The length of the CDR3 is 14 residues. The full variable domain, in which reference TRBV5-5 and TRBJ2-5 provide the parts outside the CDR3, is DAGVTQSPTHLIKTRGQQVTLRCSPISGHKSVSWYQQVLGQGPQFIFQYYEKEERGRGNFPDRFSARQFPNYSSELNVNALLLGDSALYLCASSRDRLYNEQYFGPGTRLLVL.

The chain employs TRBV14 and TRBJ2-1; no clear D. The length of the CDR3 is 13 residues. Trimming pared 5 bases from V and 5 bases from J, leaving 10 bases between. Germline CDR1 SGHDN, CDR2 FVKESK. The DNA of the CDR3 is TGTGCCAGCAGCTCCACCCTCCACAATGAGCAGTTCTTC. This encodes CASSSTLHNEQFF.

This clonotype came up once. V usage is TRBV5-1 and J usage is TRBJ1-1; D is unclear. Per the germline V gene, CDR1 is SGHRS and CDR2 is YFSETQ. V was clipped by 1 base and J by 3 bases, with 7 bases between them. This CDR3 comprises 13 residues. The CDR3 is CASSLQTDTEAFF. The CDR3 DNA follows: TGCGCCAGCAGCTTGCAGACCGACACTGAAGCTTTCTTT. Supplemented by reference TRBV5-1 and TRBJ1-1, the full variable domain reads KAGVTQTPRYLIKTRGQQVTLSCSPISGHRSVSWYQQTPGQGLQFLFEYFSETQRNKGNFPGRFSGRQFSNSRSEMNVSTLELGDSALYLCASSLQTDTEAFFGQGTRLTVV.

This clonotype was counted between two and nine times. CDR3 residues: CASSLQEALTF. CDR3 DNA sequence: TGTGCCAGCAGCTTACAGGAGGCGCTGACTTTC. The chain employs TRBV7-9 and TRBJ2-6; D is perhaps TRBD2 (5 bases). CDR1 and CDR2 (germline): SEHNR, FQNEAQ (reference sequence). V dropped 2 bases and J dropped 16 bases, with 9 bases sitting between them. The CDR3 consists of 11 residues.

The rearrangement uses TRBV4-3 and TRBJ2-1; weak D call: TRBD2 (7 bases). The CDR3 length is 16 residues. Between the trimmed V and J ends, which lost 5 bases and 5 bases, there was a span of 19 bases. The germline V gene has CDR1 LGHNA and CDR2 YSLEER. CDR3 nucleotides: TGCGCCAGCAGCATCGGAAGGGGGAGGGAACACAATGAGCAGTTCTTC. Encoded protein: CASSIGRGREHNEQFF.

The gene calls are TRBV7-9 and TRBJ1-1; no definite D call. Trimming cost V 5 bases and J 6 bases, with 13 bases left between them. There are 13 residues in the CDR3. Germline CDR1 reads SEHNR; CDR2 reads FQNEAQ (reference sequence). CDR3 bases: TGTGCCAGCAGCCGGACGGGGATCGCTGAAGCTTTCTTT. Protein product: CASSRTGIAEAFF.

This clonotype turned up a few times. The chain employs TRBV5-4 and TRBJ2-3; 11 bases agree with TRBD2. CDR1 and CDR2 (germline): SGHNT, YYREEE (reference sequence). V was pared by 4 bases and J by 2 bases, with 6 bases of the junction left unmatched. CDR3 size: 16 residues. The CDR3 loop reads CASSNLAGGVTDTQYF. The CDR3 DNA reads TGTGCCAGCAGCAACTTAGCGGGAGGGGTCACAGATACGCAGTATTTT. The complete variable domain, with remaining parts taken from reference TRBV5-4 and TRBJ2-3, reads ETGVTQSPTHLIKTRGQQVTLRCSSQSGHNTVSWYQQALGQGPQFIFQYYREEENGRGNFPPRFSGLQFPNYSSELNVNALELDDSALYLCASSNLAGGVTDTQYFGPGTRLTVL.

The genes are TRBV29-1 and TRBJ2-1, with TRBD1 identical over 7 bases. The CDR3 extends over 17 amino acids. Unmatched junction bases numbered 11, after V lost 0 bases and J lost 3 bases. Germline V gene data show CDR1 as SQVTM and CDR2 as ANQGSEA. The CDR3 reads CSVEEWVLGTDYNEQFF. CDR3 nucleotides: TGCAGCGTTGAAGAATGGGTTCTCGGGACAGACTACAATGAGCAGTTCTTC.

The table lists this clonotype with a few counts. V usage is TRBV7-2 and J usage is TRBJ2-3, with TRBD2 identical over 7 bases. Germline CDR1 and CDR2: SGHTA and FQGNSA. This CDR3 comprises 17 residues. The junction had 7 bases not matched to a gene; V was cut back by 1 base and J by 0 bases. The CDR3 loop is CASSLEAAGVSTDTQYF. As DNA, the CDR3 is TGTGCCAGCAGCTTAGAGGCGGCGGGGGTTAGCACAGATACGCAGTATTTT.

This chain joins TRBV4-3 and TRBJ2-3, with 9 bases fitting TRBD2. The V gene end was trimmed by 0 bases and the J gene end by 1 base; junction bases not matched to a gene: 5. The CDR3 runs 17 residues. Germline V CDR1 and CDR2: LGHNA, YSLEER. Here the CDR3 reads CASSQEGAGGGTDTQYF. The CDR3 nucleotides read TGCGCCAGCAGCCAAGAAGGGGCGGGAGGGGGCACAGATACGCAGTATTTT.

A word on this clonotype: At one end, the junction sequence differs from germline, possibly due to a read error. Here the CDR3 DNA reads TGTGCCTGCAGTAGGGGACTTACGATCGATGGCTACACCTTC. It yields the protein CACSRGLTIDGYTF. The chain is built from TRBV12-3 or TRBV12-4 and TRBJ1-2, with D possibly being TRBD1 (5 bases). The CDR3 length is 14 residues.

This chain joins TRBV5-1 and TRBJ2-3; D uncertain. CDR3 length equals 14 residues. The V end was cut by 4 bases, the J end by 5 bases, with 14 bases between. Germline CDR1 is SGHRS and CDR2 is YFSETQ. The CDR3 reads CASSGLGGGDTQYF. CDR3 nucleotides: TGCGCCAGCAGCGGCTTGGGCGGTGGAGATACGCAGTATTTT. Combining the CDR3 with reference TRBV5-1 and TRBJ2-3 gives the whole variable domain KAGVTQTPRYLIKTRGQQVTLSCSPISGHRSVSWYQQTPGQGLQFLFEYFSETQRNKGNFPGRFSGRQFSNSRSEMNVSTLELGDSALYLCASSGLGGGDTQYFGPGTRLTVL.

This clonotype has a handful of counts. V gene TRBV6-5 combines with J gene TRBJ1-1; no definite D call. Germline-derived CDR1 and CDR2 are MNHEY and SVGAGI. The CDR3 covers 14 residues. Trimming pared 4 bases from V and 1 base from J, leaving 10 bases between. The DNA for the CDR3 is TGTGCCAGCAGTTTCCAGTGGGGGAACACTGAAGCTTTCTTT. This gives the protein CASSFQWGNTEAFF.

The V call is TRBV12-3 or TRBV12-4, the J call TRBJ2-1; 12 nucleotides agree with TRBD2. The CDR3 length is 16 residues. V shed 0 bases and J 8 bases; nucleotides not matched to a gene: 5. The CDR3 sequence is CASSLASLAGGDEQFF. CDR3 DNA sequence: TGTGCCAGCAGTTTAGCCTCACTAGCGGGAGGAGATGAGCAGTTCTTC.

The V gene is TRBV6-6, the J gene TRBJ1-4; TRBD1 aligns across 10 bases. This CDR3 has 15 residues. The germline V gene encodes CDR1 MNHNY and CDR2 SVGAGI (reference sequence). Trimming took 2 bases from V and 8 from J; bases not matched to a gene: 5. The CDR3 sequence: CASSYPGQGNEKLFF. The CDR3 bases are TGTGCCAGCAGTTACCCGGGACAGGGGAACGAAAAACTGTTTTTT.

A few counts support this clonotype. V gene TRBV4-3 combines with J gene TRBJ2-5; D not certain. Deletions cut 1 base from V and 5 bases from J, with 14 bases between. Per germline, CDR1 LGHNA and CDR2 YSLEER. CDR3 size: 15 residues. The CDR3 region has the DNA TGCGCCAGCAGCCAAGGGTATACACGCGACGAGACCCAGTACTTC. Protein product: CASSQGYTRDETQYF.